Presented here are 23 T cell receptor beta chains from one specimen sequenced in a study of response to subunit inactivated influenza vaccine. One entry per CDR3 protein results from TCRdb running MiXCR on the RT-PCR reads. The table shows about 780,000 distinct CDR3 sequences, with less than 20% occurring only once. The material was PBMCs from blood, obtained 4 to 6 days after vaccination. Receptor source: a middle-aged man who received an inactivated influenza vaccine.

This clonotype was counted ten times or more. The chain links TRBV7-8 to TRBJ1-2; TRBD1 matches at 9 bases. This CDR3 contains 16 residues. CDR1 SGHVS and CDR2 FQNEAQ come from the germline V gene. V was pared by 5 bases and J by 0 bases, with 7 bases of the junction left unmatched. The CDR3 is CASSLTGGGSNYGYTF. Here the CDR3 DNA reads TGTGCCAGCAGCCTCACAGGGGGCGGCTCTAACTATGGCTACACCTTC. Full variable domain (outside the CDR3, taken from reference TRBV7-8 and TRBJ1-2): GAGVSQSPRYKVAKRGQDVALRCDPISGHVSLFWYQQALGQGPEFLTYFQNEAQLDKSGLPSDRFFAERPEGSVSTLKIQRTQQEDSAVYLCASSLTGGGSNYGYTFGSGTRLTVV.

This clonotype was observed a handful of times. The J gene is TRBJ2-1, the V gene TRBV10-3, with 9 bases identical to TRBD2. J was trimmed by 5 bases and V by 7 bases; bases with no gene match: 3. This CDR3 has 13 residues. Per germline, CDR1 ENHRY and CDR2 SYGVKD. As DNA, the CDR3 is TGTGCCATCACCGGCGGGAGGGACAATGAGCAGTTCTTC. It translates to CAITGGRDNEQFF.

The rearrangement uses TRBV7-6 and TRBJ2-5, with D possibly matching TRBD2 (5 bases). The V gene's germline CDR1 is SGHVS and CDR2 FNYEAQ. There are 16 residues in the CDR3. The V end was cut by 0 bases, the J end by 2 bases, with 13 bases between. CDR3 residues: CASSLAGVWVQETQYF. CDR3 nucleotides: TGTGCCAGCAGCTTAGCGGGAGTATGGGTTCAAGAGACCCAGTACTTC.

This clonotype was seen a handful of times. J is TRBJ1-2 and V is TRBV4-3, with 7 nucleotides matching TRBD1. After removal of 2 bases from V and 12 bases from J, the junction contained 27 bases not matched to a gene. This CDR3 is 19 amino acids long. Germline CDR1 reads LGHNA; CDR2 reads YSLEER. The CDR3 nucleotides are TGCGCCAGCAGCCAATTCATATCCCAAGTCATTCCGGGACAGAGATCACACACCTTC. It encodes CASSQFISQVIPGQRSHTF.

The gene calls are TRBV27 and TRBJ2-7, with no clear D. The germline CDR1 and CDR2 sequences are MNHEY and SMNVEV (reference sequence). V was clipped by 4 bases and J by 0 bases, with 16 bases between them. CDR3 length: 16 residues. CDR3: CASSSLGRKSSYEQYF. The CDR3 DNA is TGTGCCAGCAGTTCTCTGGGCAGGAAAAGCTCCTACGAGCAGTACTTC.

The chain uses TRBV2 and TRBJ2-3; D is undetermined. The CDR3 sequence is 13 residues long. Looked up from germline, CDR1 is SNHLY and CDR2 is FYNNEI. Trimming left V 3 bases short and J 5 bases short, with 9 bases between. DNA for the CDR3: TGTGCCAGCAGTGACGGTTCACTAGATACGCAGTATTTT. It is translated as CASSDGSLDTQYF.

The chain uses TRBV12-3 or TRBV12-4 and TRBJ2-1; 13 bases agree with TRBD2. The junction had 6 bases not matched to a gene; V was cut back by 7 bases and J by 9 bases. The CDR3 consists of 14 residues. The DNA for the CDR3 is TGTGCCAGCAAACTAGCGGGGGGGTTAGGTGAGCAGTTCTTC. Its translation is CASKLAGGLGEQFF.

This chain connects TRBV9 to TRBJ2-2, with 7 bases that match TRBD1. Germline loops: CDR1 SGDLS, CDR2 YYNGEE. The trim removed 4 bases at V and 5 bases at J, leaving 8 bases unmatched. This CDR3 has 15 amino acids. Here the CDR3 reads CASSMGQLITGELFF. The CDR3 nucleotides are TGTGCCAGCAGCATGGGACAGCTGATAACCGGGGAGCTGTTTTTT. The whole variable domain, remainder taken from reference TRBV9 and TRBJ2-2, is DSGVTQTPKHLITATGQRVTLRCSPRSGDLSVYWYQQSLDQGLQFLIQYYNGEERAKGNILERFSAQQFPDLHSELNLSSLELGDSALYFCASSMGQLITGELFFGEGSRLTVL.

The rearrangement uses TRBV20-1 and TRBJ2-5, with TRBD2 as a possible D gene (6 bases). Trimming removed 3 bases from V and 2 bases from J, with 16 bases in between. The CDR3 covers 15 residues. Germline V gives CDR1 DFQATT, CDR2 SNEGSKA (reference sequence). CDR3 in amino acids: CSAREGPGPQETQYF. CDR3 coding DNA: TGCAGTGCTAGGGAGGGACCGGGACCACAAGAGACCCAGTACTTC.

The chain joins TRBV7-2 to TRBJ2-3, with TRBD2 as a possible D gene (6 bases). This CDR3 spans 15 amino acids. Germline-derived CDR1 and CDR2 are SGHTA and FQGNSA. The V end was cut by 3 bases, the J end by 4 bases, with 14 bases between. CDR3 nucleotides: TGTGCCAGCAGCTTTTCGGGAGCGGGCGCAGATACGCAGTATTTT. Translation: CASSFSGAGADTQYF.

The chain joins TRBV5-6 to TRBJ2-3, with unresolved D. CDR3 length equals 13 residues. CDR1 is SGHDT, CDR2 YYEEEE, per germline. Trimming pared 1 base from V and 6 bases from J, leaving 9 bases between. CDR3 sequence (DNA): TGTGCCAGCAGCTTGCCCGGATGGGATACGCAGTATTTT. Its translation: CASSLPGWDTQYF.

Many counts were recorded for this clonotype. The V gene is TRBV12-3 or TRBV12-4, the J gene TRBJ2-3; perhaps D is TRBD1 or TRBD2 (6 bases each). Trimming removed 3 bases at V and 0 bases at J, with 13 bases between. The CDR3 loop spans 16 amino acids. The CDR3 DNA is TGTGCCAGCAGTTTCGGGTGGGGGGCTAGCACAGATACGCAGTATTTT. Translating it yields CASSFGWGASTDTQYF.

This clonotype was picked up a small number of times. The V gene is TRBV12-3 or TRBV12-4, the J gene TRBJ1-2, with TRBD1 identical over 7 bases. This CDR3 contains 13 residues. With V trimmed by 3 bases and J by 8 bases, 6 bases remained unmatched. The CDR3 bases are TGTGCCAGCAGTTTGAAGGGGGCGAGAGGCTACACCTTC. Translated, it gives CASSLKGARGYTF.

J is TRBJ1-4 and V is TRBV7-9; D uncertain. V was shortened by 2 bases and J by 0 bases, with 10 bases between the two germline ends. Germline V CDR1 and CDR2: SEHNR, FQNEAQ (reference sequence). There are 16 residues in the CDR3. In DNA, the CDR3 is TGTGCCAGCAGCTTACGCCGGCCTGCAACTAATGAAAAACTGTTTTTT. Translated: CASSLRRPATNEKLFF.

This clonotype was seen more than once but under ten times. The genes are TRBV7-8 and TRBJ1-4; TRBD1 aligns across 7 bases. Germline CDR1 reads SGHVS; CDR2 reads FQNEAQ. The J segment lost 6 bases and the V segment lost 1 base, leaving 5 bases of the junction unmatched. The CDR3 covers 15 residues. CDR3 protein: CASSLVRGGDEKLFF. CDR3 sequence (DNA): TGTGCCAGCAGCTTAGTCAGGGGGGGGGATGAAAAACTGTTTTTT.

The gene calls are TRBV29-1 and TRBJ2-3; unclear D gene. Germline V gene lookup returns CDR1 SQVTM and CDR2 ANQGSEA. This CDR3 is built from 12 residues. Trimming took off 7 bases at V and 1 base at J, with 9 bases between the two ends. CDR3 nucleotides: TGCAGCGACCTGGACGGCACAGATACGCAGTATTTT. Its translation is CSDLDGTDTQYF.

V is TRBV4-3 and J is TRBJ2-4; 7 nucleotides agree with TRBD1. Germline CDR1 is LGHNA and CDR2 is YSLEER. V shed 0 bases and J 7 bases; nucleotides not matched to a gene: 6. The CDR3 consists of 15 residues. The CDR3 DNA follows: TGCGCCAGCAGCCAAGAGGGAGACAGGGTCAACATTCAGTACTTC. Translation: CASSQEGDRVNIQYF.

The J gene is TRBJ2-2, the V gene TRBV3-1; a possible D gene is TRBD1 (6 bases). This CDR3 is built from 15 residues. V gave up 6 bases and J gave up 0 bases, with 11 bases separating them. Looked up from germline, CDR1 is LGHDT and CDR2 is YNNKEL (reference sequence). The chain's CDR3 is CASRLRGANTGELFF. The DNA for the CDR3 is TGTGCCAGCAGACTCAGGGGCGCGAACACCGGGGAGCTGTTTTTT.

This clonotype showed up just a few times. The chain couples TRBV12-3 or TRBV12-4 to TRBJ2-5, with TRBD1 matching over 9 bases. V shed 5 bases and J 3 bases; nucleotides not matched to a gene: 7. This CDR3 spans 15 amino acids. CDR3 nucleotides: TGTGCCAGCAGTCGTGGGACAGGGAGGGAAGAGACCCAGTACTTC. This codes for CASSRGTGREETQYF.

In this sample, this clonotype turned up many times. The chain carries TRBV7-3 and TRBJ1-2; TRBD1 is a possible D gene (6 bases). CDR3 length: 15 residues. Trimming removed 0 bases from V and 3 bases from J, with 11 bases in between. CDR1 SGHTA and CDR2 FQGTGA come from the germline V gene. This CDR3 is CASSLTAGDDYGYTF. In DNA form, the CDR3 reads TGTGCCAGCAGCTTAACGGCAGGGGACGACTATGGCTACACCTTC.

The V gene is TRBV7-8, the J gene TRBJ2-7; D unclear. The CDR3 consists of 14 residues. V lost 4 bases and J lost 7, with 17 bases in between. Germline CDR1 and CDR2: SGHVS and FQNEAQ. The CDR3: CASSSTRIPMEQYF. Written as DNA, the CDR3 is TGTGCCAGCAGCTCAACAAGGATTCCTATGGAGCAGTACTTC.

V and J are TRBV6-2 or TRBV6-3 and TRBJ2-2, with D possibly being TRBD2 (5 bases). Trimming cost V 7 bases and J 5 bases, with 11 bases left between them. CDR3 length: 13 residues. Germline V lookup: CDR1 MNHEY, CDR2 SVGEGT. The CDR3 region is CASTIGSTGELFF. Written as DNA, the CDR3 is TGTGCCAGCACCATAGGGAGTACCGGGGAGCTGTTTTTT.

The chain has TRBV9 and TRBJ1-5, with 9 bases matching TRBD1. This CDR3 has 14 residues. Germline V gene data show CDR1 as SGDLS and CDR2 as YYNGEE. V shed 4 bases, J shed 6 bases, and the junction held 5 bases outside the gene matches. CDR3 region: CASSTTGGSQPQHF. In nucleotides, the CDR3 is TGTGCCAGCAGCACCACAGGGGGCAGTCAGCCCCAGCATTTT.